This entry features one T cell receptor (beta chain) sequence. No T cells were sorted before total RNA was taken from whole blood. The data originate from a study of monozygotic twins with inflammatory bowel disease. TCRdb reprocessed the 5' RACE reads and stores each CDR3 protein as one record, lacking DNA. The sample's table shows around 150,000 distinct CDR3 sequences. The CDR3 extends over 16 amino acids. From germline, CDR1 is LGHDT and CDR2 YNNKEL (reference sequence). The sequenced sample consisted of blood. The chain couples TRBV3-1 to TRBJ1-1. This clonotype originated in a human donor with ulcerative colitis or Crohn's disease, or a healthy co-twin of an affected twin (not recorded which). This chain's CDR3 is CASSQDRNRKNTEAFF. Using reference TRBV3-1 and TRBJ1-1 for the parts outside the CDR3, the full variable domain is DTAVSQTPKYLVTQMGNDKSIKCEQNLGHDTMYWYKQDSKKFLKIMFSYNNKELIINETVPNRFSPKSPDKAHLNLHINSLELGDSAVYFCASSQDRNRKNTEAFFGQGTRLTVV.